This TCR beta chain appears in the sequencing data of a study of T cells in tuberculosis. Libraries were prepared by immunoSEQ multiplex PCR; TCRdb keeps only in-frame clonotypes and omits some of them. The sample includes under 40,000 clones, more than 70% of them seen just once. Study-wide findings and caveats: GMM-specific TCRs were nearer to active tuberculosis alpha repertoires, suggesting expansion.

As regards this clone: What it binds is unknown.

Noted time point: new active TB diagnosis, blood taken before or within 7 days of starting treatment. The CDR3 is 13 residues long. V was trimmed by 0 bases and J by 6 bases, leaving 11 bases between them. Germline assignment: CDR1 GTSNPN and CDR2 SVGIG (reference sequence). The sequences come from PBMCs, collected at tuberculosis diagnosis. The chain joins TRBV30 to TRBJ1-1, with a possible D match to TRBD1 (5 bases). The receptor's source is an adult with tuberculosis. As DNA, the CDR3 is TGTGCCTGGAGTGTTGGAGGGGCGGCTGAAGCTTTCTTT. Residues: CAWSVGGAAEAFF. Filled out from reference TRBV30 and TRBJ1-1, the complete variable domain reads SQTIHQWPATLVQPVGSPLSLECTVEGTSNPNLYWYRQAAGRGLQLLFYSVGIGQISSEVPQNLSASRPQDRQFILSSKKLLLSDSGFYLCAWSVGGAAEAFFGQGTRLTVV.